This T cell receptor (beta chain) came from a study of T-cell reconstitution after alpha-beta-depleted transplantation in children. Whole-study results and caveats: Several patients had high TCRbeta diversity at day 60; it came from surviving recipient T cells and thymic progenitors. Where alpha-beta T cells came from about two months after transplant was reportedly several hundred expanded graft clones. T-cell counts and diversity at one year post-transplant came mainly from newly produced T cells.

Preparing the TCRbeta library involved the use of unique molecular identifiers. Using its own MiXCR run on the PCR reads, TCRdb lists one record per CDR3 protein. The table has hundreds of thousands of distinct CDR3 sequences, more than 9% seen once. In its sample, this clonotype was seen a few times. Its antigen remains unidentified. The sequencing here drew on peripheral blood, taken 180 days after TCRalphabeta/CD19-depleted stem cell transplant. This clonotype originated in a male patient aged 2 to 10 who had a stem cell transplant for chronic granulomatous disease, so the T cells may come from the graft donor.

The CDR3 DNA reads TGTGCCAGCAGCTTTTGGTCCGGGGCCACAGATACGCAGTATTTT. Its translation: CASSFWSGATDTQYF. This chain uses TRBV7-2 with TRBJ2-3, with D perhaps given as TRBD1 or TRBD2 (5 bases each). Germline V CDR1 and CDR2: SGHTA, FQGNSA. The CDR3 totals 15 residues. Trimming took 3 bases from V and 2 from J, leaving 12 bases between them. The full variable domain, in which reference TRBV7-2 and TRBJ2-3 provide the parts outside the CDR3, is GAGVSQSPSNKVTEKGKDVELRCDPISGHTALYWYRQSLGQGLEFLIYFQGNSAPDKSGLPSDRFSAERTGGSVSTLTIQRTQQEDSAVYLCASSFWSGATDTQYFGPGTRLTVL.